This paragraph covers one TCR beta chain sequence. Its antigen is currently not known. It has no much larger one-base neighbor in the sample; base qualities were not kept. Healthy HIV-negative adults with no recently reported acute infections or vaccinations were included as donors. Every donor was a Caucasian adult residing in Nashville, Tennessee, USA. CD4+ T cells were enriched by magnetic negative selection; naive cells were then positively selected on CD45RA, and the negative fraction formed the memory subset. Blood was collected by leukapheresis, and PBMCs were isolated by Ficoll-Histopaque density gradient centrifugation and then cryopreserved in liquid nitrogen vapor phase. Analytical flow cytometry was used to check the purity and quantity of each magnetically sorted T cell population. Genomic DNA was isolated from every sorted fraction and measured by UV absorbance on a Nanodrop 2000c. Using the deep immunoSEQ assay, multiplex PCR amplified TCR CDR3 regions from genomic DNA. For each cell subset, the extracted genomic DNA was distributed evenly across all wells of several immunoSEQ 96-well plates, and each plate served as one replicate. For sorted subsets, about 200 ng genomic DNA, equal to about 30,000 T cell genomes, was loaded into each replicate PCR. Purified libraries were quantified with a Qubit 3.0 fluorometer, sized on a Bioanalyzer 2100, and re-quantified with the KAPA Library Quantification kit. A separate single-read 150-cycle Illumina NextSeq 550 flow cell was used to sequence each immunoSEQ 96-well plate. On the study's bioinformatics: The immunoSEQ output contained only junctional sequences without quality scores, so filtering could not match that applied to full-length reads. Sequences were annotated with PyIR, a Python wrapper for IgBLAST v1.9, and V/J genes and CDR3 were assigned using IMGT germline references. Reads were removed for weak V/J assignments (E-value above 1e-6), missing CDR3, stop codons, out-of-frame junctions, or ambiguous translated residues. A V3J clonotype was defined by an identical inferred V gene, J gene, and CDR3 amino acid sequence. Percentage overlap between repertoires was computed as shared unique clonotypes divided by the size of the smaller repertoire. Richness of each repertoire was evaluated using RTK rarefaction, the Chao1 estimator, and Recon v2.1 estimates of unobserved clonotypes. OLGA was used to compute generation probabilities for all TCRbeta clonotypes that the gDNA method yielded from four donors. Imported from immuneACCESS, the table was reduced by TCRdb to in-frame sequences with V and J called. These copies leave out some clones; in studies compared against another copy, an unresolved V gene accounts for under half, and the cause of the remainder is not known. The DNA was the basis for D and trimming; V, J and clone size are from that table. The sample table records under 1,100,000 clones; 78% of these occur just once. 0.6% to 0.75% of the sample lies in the top ten.

V sheds 1 base and J sheds 2 bases, leaving 11 bases between their ends. CDR1 is given as LNHNV and CDR2 as YYDKDF, both from the germline V gene (reference sequence). Counted from cysteine to phenylalanine, this CDR3 has 15 amino acids. The read is trimmed to its CDR3 DNA, 45 bases read in frame from base 1. The entry originates in a study of shared clonotypes between healthy human individuals (dated by TCRdb to the early 2020s). In the study overall: The cohort comprised two women and three men aged 18 to 49 years. Per donor, three plates each were used for CD4 naive and CD4 memory, two for CD8 naive, and one for CD8 memory. Libraries were prepared and TCR repertoires were sequenced by different laboratories using diverse techniques, in order to increase sequencing depth and limit assay-specific biases. Each donor's leukapheresis produced roughly between roughly 0.85 and 9.5 billion PBMCs. The study deeply sequenced blood TCR repertoires of several healthy adults to estimate repertoire size and the extent of clonotype sharing between individuals.

Results the study describes overall, beyond this receptor: Clonotypes shared by all four sorted-subset donors showed higher generation probabilities than non-shared clonotypes. Rarefaction of sorted-subset datasets indicated incomplete sequencing despite the large sequencing depth. Only blood was sampled, and tissue TCR repertoires likely differ from those in blood. Because the study included a small number of donors, the genetic and exposure-history diversity represented was limited. About 4.5% of naive CD4, around 4% of naive CD8, around 2.3% of memory CD4, and around 0.42% of memory CD8 clonotypes were shared across several donors. Pairwise subsampling led to the expectation that sequencing depth would affect the degree of clonotype sharing among donors. Naive subsets generally had larger estimated clonotype richness than memory subsets.

Sequencing input: memory CD4+ T cells from PBMCs. Explained via the paper, the cell subset or site label denotes: CD45RA-negative fraction. The V gene is TRBV15 and the J gene is TRBJ2-5, with no confident D gene call. The origin of this receptor is a man between 18 and 35 years old in good health. Some clones in this sample may be carry-over from other donors' samples. The CDR3 amino acid sequence is: CATSRGLGFQETQYF. DNA sequence: TGTGCCACCAGCAGAGGGTTAGGCTTTCAAGAGACCCAGTACTTC.